The rows below give T cell receptor beta chains drawn from one sample of a study of cytomegalovirus exposure and HLA in healthy donors. The method was immunoSEQ multiplex PCR; TCRdb's version includes in-frame clones alone and lacks a portion of them. The sample includes 31,000 or so clones. Material: PBMCs. The source of these receptors is a female donor in good health and CMV-seronegative. Both conserved end residues are part of each CDR3. The D gene is left open where the match is weak.

>TRBJ1-3|TRBV27|NA|16
CASSPRAVNSGNTIYF
TGTGCCAGCAGTCCGAGGGCTGTGAACTCTGGAAACACCATATATTTT
>TRBJ1-5|TRBV7-2|NA|15
CASSLVTGINQPQHF
TGTGCCAGCAGCTTAGTTACAGGAATCAATCAGCCCCAGCATTTT
>TRBJ1-5|TRBV7-2|NA|15
CASSLPGGRGQPQHF
TGTGCCAGCAGCTTGCCGGGGGGCAGGGGACAGCCCCAGCATTTT
>TRBJ2-2|TRBV6-5|NA|15
CASRRPSGSAGELFF
TGTGCCAGCAGACGACCCAGCGGGTCGGCCGGGGAGCTGTTTTTT
>TRBJ1-2|TRBV5-8|NA|14
CASSSRGFDYGYTF
TGTGCCAGCAGCAGTAGGGGTTTCGACTATGGCTACACCTTC
>TRBJ2-7|TRBV6-1|NA|15
CASSEIRAGHREQYF
TGTGCCAGCAGTGAAATCCGGGCAGGGCATCGGGAGCAGTACTTC
>TRBJ2-1|TRBV5-8|NA|14
CASSLFGGINEQFF
TGTGCCAGCAGCTTATTTGGGGGCATCAACGAGCAGTTCTTC
>TRBJ1-1|TRBV18|NA|16
CASSPLAWGQNTEAFF
TGTGCCAGCTCACCATTAGCCTGGGGACAAAACACTGAAGCTTTCTTT
>TRBJ1-6|TRBV28|TRBD1|14
CASTLQGRNSPLHF
TGTGCCAGCACCCTACAGGGGCGGAATTCACCCCTCCACTTT
>TRBJ1-2|TRBV18|NA|14
CASSPRGGDGGYTF
TGTGCCAGCTCACCACGGGGAGGGGATGGAGGCTACACCTTC
>TRBJ1-2|TRBV9|NA|15
CASSVRGSDNYGYTF
TGTGCCAGCAGCGTCAGGGGTTCGGATAACTATGGCTACACCTTC
>TRBJ1-2|TRBV5-4|NA|12
CASSLVAGGYTF
TGTGCCAGCAGCTTGGTTGCAGGGGGCTACACCTTC
>TRBJ2-3|TRBV4-3|NA|17
CASSQEVSSSGTDTQYF
TGCGCCAGCAGCCAAGAAGTAAGCTCCTCTGGCACAGATACGCAGTATTTT
>TRBJ1-2|TRBV7-2|NA|12
CASSPQATGYTF
TGTGCCAGCAGCCCCCAAGCTACCGGCTACACCTTC
>TRBJ1-6|TRBV27|NA|20
CASSLRPGQKTSSYNSPLHF
TGTGCCAGCAGTTTACGGCCGGGACAAAAAACCAGCTCCTATAATTCACCCCTCCACTTT
>TRBJ2-2|TRBV28|TRBD1|16
CASSLRTGGVGGELFF
TGTGCCAGCAGTTTACGCACAGGGGGCGTGGGCGGGGAGCTGTTTTTT
>TRBJ2-3|TRBV18|TRBD1|18
CASSPKPHFTGVTDTQYF
TGTGCCAGCTCACCTAAGCCCCACTTTACAGGGGTTACAGATACGCAGTATTTT
>TRBJ1-2|TRBV5-6|NA|12
CASSLVGGGYTF
TGTGCCAGCAGCTTGGTGGGGGGAGGCTACACCTTC
>TRBJ1-5|TRBV29-1|NA|14
CSVGVQGAGQPQHF
TGCAGCGTTGGTGTGCAGGGTGCAGGTCAGCCCCAGCATTTT
>TRBJ1-6|TRBV28|NA|12
CASNGGHSPLHF
TGTGCCAGCAACGGGGGGCATTCACCCCTCCACTTT
>TRBJ1-6|TRBV18|TRBD1|14
CASSLDREGSPLHF
TGTGCCAGCTCATTGGACAGGGAAGGATCACCCCTCCACTTT
>TRBJ1-1|TRBV5-1|NA|14
CASSLASMNTEAFF
TGCGCCAGCAGCTTGGCCTCTATGAACACTGAAGCTTTCTTT
>TRBJ1-2|TRBV19|NA|14
CASTPGPTNYGYTF
TGTGCCAGTACCCCTGGGCCGACTAACTATGGCTACACCTTC
>TRBJ1-1|TRBV6-5|NA|14
CASNLWGGDTEAFF
TGTGCCAGCAACCTCTGGGGAGGGGACACTGAAGCTTTCTTT
>TRBJ2-1|TRBV5-1|TRBD1|16
CASSLTPGTGKNEQFF
TGCGCCAGCAGCTTGACTCCCGGGACAGGGAAAAATGAGCAGTTCTTC
>TRBJ1-1|TRBV6-5|NA|16
CASSSYEGPIGSEAFF
TGTGCCAGCAGTTCCTATGAGGGTCCAATAGGTAGTGAAGCTTTCTTT
>TRBJ2-3|TRBV18|TRBD2|16
CASSPPAGGRENTQYF
TGTGCCAGCTCACCACCGGCGGGGGGAAGAGAAAATACGCAGTATTTT
>TRBJ1-1|TRBV23-1|NA|15
CASSHNGGADTEAFF
TGCGCCAGCAGTCATAATGGGGGCGCGGACACTGAAGCTTTCTTT